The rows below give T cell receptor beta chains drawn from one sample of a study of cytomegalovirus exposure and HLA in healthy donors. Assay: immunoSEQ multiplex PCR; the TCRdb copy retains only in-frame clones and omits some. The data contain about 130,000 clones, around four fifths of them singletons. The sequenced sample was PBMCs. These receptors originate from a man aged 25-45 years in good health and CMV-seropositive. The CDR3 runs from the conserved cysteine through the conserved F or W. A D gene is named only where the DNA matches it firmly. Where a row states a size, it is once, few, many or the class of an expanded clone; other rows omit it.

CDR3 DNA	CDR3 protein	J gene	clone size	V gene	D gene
TGTGCCAGCAGCCACTGGGACAGGAGCTCCTACGAGCAGTACTTC	CASSHWDRSSYEQYF	TRBJ2-7	.	TRBV7-9	TRBD1
TGTGCCACCAGCAGAGGGGACAGGATTGTCGGCGACGAGCAGTACTTC	CATSRGDRIVGDEQYF	TRBJ2-7	.	TRBV15	TRBD1
TGTGCCAGCAGGGACCTCAGGGCCCCGGGAGCTTTCTTT	CASRDLRAPGAFF	TRBJ1-1	.	TRBV2	.
TGTGCCAGCAGCCTCGAGGAGTCCTCCTACAATGAGCAGTTCTTC	CASSLEESSYNEQFF	TRBJ2-1	.	TRBV11-2	.
TGTGCCAGCCACACCGGACAGGGATCGTACACCGGGGAGCTGTTTTTT	CASHTGQGSYTGELFF	TRBJ2-2	.	TRBV7-9	TRBD1
TGTGCCAGCAGTTTATCTGGGACAGCCTATGGCTACACCTTC	CASSLSGTAYGYTF	TRBJ1-2	.	TRBV28	TRBD1
TGCGCCAGCAGCCCGGACTCTCTAGACTCCTACGAGCAGTACTTC	CASSPDSLDSYEQYF	TRBJ2-7	.	TRBV5-1	.
TGCAGCGCCGCGACTAGCGGGAGGGCACGGGAGACCCAGTACTTC	CSAATSGRARETQYF	TRBJ2-5	.	TRBV29-1	TRBD2
TGCGCCAGCAGCCAAGTAGCGGGAGAGGTGAATGAGCAGTTCTTC	CASSQVAGEVNEQFF	TRBJ2-1	.	TRBV4-1	TRBD2
TGTGCCAGCAGCGTAGAGGGTTCCCAGGGGGGTGAGCAGTTCTTC	CASSVEGSQGGEQFF	TRBJ2-1	once	TRBV9	.
TGTGCCAGCAGCGTAGATGGTCAGGGGGTTGGCTACACCTTC	CASSVDGQGVGYTF	TRBJ1-2	.	TRBV9	TRBD1
TGTGCCACCAGCAGAGCCACGGGGGGATTTGTCAATCAGCCCCAGCATTTT	CATSRATGGFVNQPQHF	TRBJ1-5	.	TRBV15	.
TGTGCCAGCAGTGCGGGTAGTGCGCAGTATTTT	CASSAGSAQYF	TRBJ2-3	.	TRBV2	.
TGTGCCAGCAGCCAACTAGCGGGAGCGGGGGAGACCCAGTACTTC	CASSQLAGAGETQYF	TRBJ2-5	.	TRBV7-2	TRBD2
TGTGCCAGCAGTTTAGGGACAGGGGGTCACGAGCAGTACTTC	CASSLGTGGHEQYF	TRBJ2-7	.	TRBV28	TRBD1
TGCGCCAGCAGCTTGGGACTAGCCGGGGCAGATACGCAGTATTTT	CASSLGLAGADTQYF	TRBJ2-3	.	TRBV5-1	TRBD2
TGTGCCAGCAGCCATTTTTATGCCTTTTTTGGGGCTAGGACGGATACGCAGTATTTT	CASSHFYAFFGARTDTQYF	TRBJ2-3	once	TRBV11-2	.
TGTGCCAGCTCACCCGACAGGGAACCCTACGAGCAGTACTTC	CASSPDREPYEQYF	TRBJ2-7	few	TRBV18	TRBD1
TGCGCCAGCAGCTTGGGACAGGCATTTATGACAGATACGCAGTATTTT	CASSLGQAFMTDTQYF	TRBJ2-3	.	TRBV5-1	.
TGTGCCAGCAGTTCGGCGGGACTAGCGGGAGGCGAGCAGTACTTC	CASSSAGLAGGEQYF	TRBJ2-7	.	TRBV27	TRBD2
TGTGCCAGTAGTTCGACAGGGAAAGCGGTTCAGCCCCAGCATTTT	CASSSTGKAVQPQHF	TRBJ1-5	.	TRBV19	TRBD1
TGTGCCAGCAGCGTTCTTCACGGGACACAAGAGGCCCAGTACTTC	CASSVLHGTQEAQYF	TRBJ2-5	.	TRBV2	.
TGTGCCTGGAGTCCGCACAGGGGGCTCGATGAAAAACTGTTTTTT	CAWSPHRGLDEKLFF	TRBJ1-4	.	TRBV30	TRBD1
TGTGCCAGCAGCTTAATGGCTAGCGGGTATTCCTTTATGGGTGAGCAGTTCTTC	CASSLMASGYSFMGEQFF	TRBJ2-1	once	TRBV7-2	TRBD2
TGTGCCAGCAGTGAACCCCGGGGGGGCTCCGGAAACACCATATATTTT	CASSEPRGGSGNTIYF	TRBJ1-3	.	TRBV2	.
TGTGCCAGCAGCTTATGGGCGGCGGGGGTAAGCAATCAGCCCCAGCATTTT	CASSLWAAGVSNQPQHF	TRBJ1-5	.	TRBV7-2	.
TGTGCCTGGAGCGTTGGACTATTTTCCCATGGAGAGCAGTACTTC	CAWSVGLFSHGEQYF	TRBJ2-7	few	TRBV30	.
TGTGCCAGCAGCCCACGACAGGGGCTCAGCAATCAGCCCCAGCATTTT	CASSPRQGLSNQPQHF	TRBJ1-5	.	TRBV7-2	TRBD1
TGCGCCAGCAGCTTGGTCCCAGGGGCGAACACCGGGGAGCTGTTTTTT	CASSLVPGANTGELFF	TRBJ2-2	once	TRBV5-1	.
TGCGCCAGCAGCTTGGGGACACAAGGAAACACCATATATTTT	CASSLGTQGNTIYF	TRBJ1-3	.	TRBV5-1	.
TGTGCCAGCAGCTTGGTTCCTACAGGGCTCGGCTACGAGCAGTACTTC	CASSLVPTGLGYEQYF	TRBJ2-7	.	TRBV5-6	.
TGTGCCAGCAGTTACCCCGGGACTCCAGTCGGGACCCAGTACTTC	CASSYPGTPVGTQYF	TRBJ2-5	.	TRBV6-6	.
TGTGCCAGCAGCAAATACAGGGTTTACGAGCAGTACTTC	CASSKYRVYEQYF	TRBJ2-7	.	TRBV5-6	.
TGTGCCAGCACGACTAGCGGGAGGGTAGAGCTGTTTTTT	CASTTSGRVELFF	TRBJ2-2	.	TRBV28	TRBD2
TGCGCCAGCAGCCCTACCCTAGCGGGAGAAGAGACCCAGTACTTC	CASSPTLAGEETQYF	TRBJ2-5	.	TRBV4-3	TRBD2
TGTGCCAGCAGCTTAGGGGCCTCAGGGGGTCAGCCCCAGCATTTT	CASSLGASGGQPQHF	TRBJ1-5	.	TRBV7-8	TRBD1
TGCAGCGTAGAACAGGGGAGAGATGGCTACACCTTC	CSVEQGRDGYTF	TRBJ1-2	few	TRBV29-1	TRBD1
TGTGCCATCTCAAGGGGTAATGGCTACACCTTC	CAISRGNGYTF	TRBJ1-2	.	TRBV19	.
TGTGCCAGCACCGGGGGGGGGCGGGAGACCCAGTACTTC	CASTGGGRETQYF	TRBJ2-5	.	TRBV28	TRBD2
TGTGCCAGCAGTTCGAAAAGAGAACAGCCCCAGCATTTT	CASSSKREQPQHF	TRBJ1-5	.	TRBV27	.
TGCGCCAGCAGCCAAGGGTCAGGGACAGGAAACTACGAGCAGTACTTC	CASSQGSGTGNYEQYF	TRBJ2-7	.	TRBV4-3	TRBD1
TGTGCCAGCAGTCGGTACCTTAAAACGGACACTGAAGCTTTCTTT	CASSRYLKTDTEAFF	TRBJ1-1	.	TRBV27	.
TGTGCCAGCTCACCGACGCAGGGGACTGAAGCTTTCTTT	CASSPTQGTEAFF	TRBJ1-1	once	TRBV18	.
TGTGCCAGCAGCTTAGAGGCGGGAGGGCCCTACGAGCAGTACTTC	CASSLEAGGPYEQYF	TRBJ2-7	.	TRBV11-2	TRBD2
TGCGCCAGCAGCCGTGTACAAACAGGGGATGGAGGGCCCCAGCATTTT	CASSRVQTGDGGPQHF	TRBJ1-5	.	TRBV4-1	TRBD1